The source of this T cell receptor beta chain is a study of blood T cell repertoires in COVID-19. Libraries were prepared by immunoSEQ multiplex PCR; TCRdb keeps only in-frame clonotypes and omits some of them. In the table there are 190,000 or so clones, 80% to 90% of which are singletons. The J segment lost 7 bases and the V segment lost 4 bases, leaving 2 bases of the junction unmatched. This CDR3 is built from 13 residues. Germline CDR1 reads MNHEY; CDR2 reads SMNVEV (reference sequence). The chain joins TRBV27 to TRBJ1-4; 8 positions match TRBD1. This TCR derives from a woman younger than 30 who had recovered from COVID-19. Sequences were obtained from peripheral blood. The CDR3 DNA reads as TGTGCCAGCAGTTCCACAGGGGGTGAAAAACTGTTTTTT. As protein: CASSSTGGEKLFF. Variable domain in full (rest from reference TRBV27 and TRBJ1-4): EAQVTQNPRYLITVTGKKLTVTCSQNMNHEYMSWYRQDPGLGLRQIYYSMNVEVTDKGDVPEGYKVSRKEKRNFPLILESPSPNQTSLYFCASSSTGGEKLFFGSGTQLSVL.